The clone carrying this T cell receptor (beta chain) occurred a few times. Its antigen is unknown. Germline V gene sequence: CDR1 SGDLS, CDR2 YYNGEE. V gave up 2 bases and J gave up 4 bases; unmatched junction bases: 1. This CDR3 has 14 residues. This sample is part of a study of T cell responses to AZD1222 COVID-19 vaccine. Study outcomes and limitations: Repertoires were collected only later (after the peak T cell response had occurred).

Only in-frame clones appear in the TCRdb table, and some are missing; sequencing was by immunoSEQ multiplex PCR. The sample has some 40,000 clones; just over 85% are singletons. The chain links TRBV9 to TRBJ2-1; TRBD2 matches at 9 bases. The receptor was derived from an adult who received the MenACWY meningococcal vaccine as a control. Sequences were derived from peripheral blood, sampled 28 days after the second dose of the MenACWY control vaccine. CDR3 in amino acids: CASSVSGGYNEQFF. CDR3 in DNA: TGTGCCAGCAGCGTTAGCGGGGGATACAATGAGCAGTTCTTC.